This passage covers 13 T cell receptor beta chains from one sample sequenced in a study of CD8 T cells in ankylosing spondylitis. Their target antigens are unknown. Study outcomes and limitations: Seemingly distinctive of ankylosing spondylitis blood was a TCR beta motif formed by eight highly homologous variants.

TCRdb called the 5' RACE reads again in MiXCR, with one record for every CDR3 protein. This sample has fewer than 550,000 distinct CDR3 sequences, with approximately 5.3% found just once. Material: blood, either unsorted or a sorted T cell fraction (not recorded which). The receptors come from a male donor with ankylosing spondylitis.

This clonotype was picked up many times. Here the CDR3 DNA reads TGTGCCAGCAGCTCCTGGGGCCCTGAAGCTTTCTTT. Translating it yields CASSSWGPEAFF. The genes are TRBV7-2 and TRBJ1-1, with D possibly matching TRBD1 (5 bases). V was pared by 4 bases and J by 6 bases, with 9 bases between. The CDR3 contains 12 residues. Germline CDR1 reads SGHTA; CDR2 reads FQGNSA.

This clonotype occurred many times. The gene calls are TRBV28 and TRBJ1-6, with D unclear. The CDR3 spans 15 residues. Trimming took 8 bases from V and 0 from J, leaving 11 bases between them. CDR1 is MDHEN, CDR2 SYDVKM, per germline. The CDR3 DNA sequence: TGTGCCAGCGGCGGCTTTAGCTCCTATAATTCACCCCTCCACTTT. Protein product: CASGGFSSYNSPLHF.

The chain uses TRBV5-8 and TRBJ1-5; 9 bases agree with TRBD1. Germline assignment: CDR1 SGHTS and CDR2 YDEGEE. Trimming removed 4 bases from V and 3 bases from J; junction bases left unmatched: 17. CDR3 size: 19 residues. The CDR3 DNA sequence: TGTGCCAGCAGCACGGGGGGACAGGGTGCCCTGCTTTACAATCAGCCCCAGCATTTT. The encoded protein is CASSTGGQGALLYNQPQHF.

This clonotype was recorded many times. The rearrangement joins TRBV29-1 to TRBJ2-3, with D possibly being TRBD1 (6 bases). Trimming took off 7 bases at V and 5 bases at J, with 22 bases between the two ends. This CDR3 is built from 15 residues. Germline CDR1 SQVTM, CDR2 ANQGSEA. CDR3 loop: CSAQRTVEWGDTQYF. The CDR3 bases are TGCAGCGCCCAGAGGACAGTCGAATGGGGAGATACGCAGTATTTT.

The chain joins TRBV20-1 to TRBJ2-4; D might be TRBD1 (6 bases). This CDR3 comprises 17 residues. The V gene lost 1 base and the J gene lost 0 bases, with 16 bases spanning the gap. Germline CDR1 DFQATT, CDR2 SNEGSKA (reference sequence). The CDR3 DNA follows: TGCAGTGCTAGAGTCTCCGACAGGACCTTAGCCAAAAACATTCAGTACTTC. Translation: CSARVSDRTLAKNIQYF.

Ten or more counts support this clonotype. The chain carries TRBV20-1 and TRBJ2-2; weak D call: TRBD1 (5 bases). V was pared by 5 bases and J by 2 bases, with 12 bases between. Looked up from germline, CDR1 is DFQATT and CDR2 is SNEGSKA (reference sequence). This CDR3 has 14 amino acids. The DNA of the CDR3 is TGCAGTGCTCGATACAGGTTAAACACCGGGGAGCTGTTTTTT. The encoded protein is CSARYRLNTGELFF.

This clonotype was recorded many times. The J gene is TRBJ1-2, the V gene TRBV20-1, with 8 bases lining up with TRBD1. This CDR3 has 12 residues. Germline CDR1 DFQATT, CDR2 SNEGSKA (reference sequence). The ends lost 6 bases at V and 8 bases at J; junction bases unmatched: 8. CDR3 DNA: TGCAGTGCCGCAGGACAGGGACGCGGCTACACCTTC. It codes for CSAAGQGRGYTF.

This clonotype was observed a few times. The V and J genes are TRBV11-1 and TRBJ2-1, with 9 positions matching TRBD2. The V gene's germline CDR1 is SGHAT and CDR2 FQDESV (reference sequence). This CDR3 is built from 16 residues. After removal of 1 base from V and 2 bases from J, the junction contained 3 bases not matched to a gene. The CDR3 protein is CASSLERLAAYNEQFF. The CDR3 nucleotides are TGTGCCAGCAGCTTAGAGAGACTAGCGGCCTACAATGAGCAGTTCTTC.

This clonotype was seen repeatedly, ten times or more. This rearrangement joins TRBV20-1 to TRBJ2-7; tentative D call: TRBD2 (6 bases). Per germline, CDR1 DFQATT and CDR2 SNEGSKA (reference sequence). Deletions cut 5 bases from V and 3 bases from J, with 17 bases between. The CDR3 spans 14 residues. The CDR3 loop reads CSAPMPEGRYEQYF. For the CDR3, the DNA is TGCAGTGCTCCGATGCCGGAGGGTCGCTACGAGCAGTACTTC.

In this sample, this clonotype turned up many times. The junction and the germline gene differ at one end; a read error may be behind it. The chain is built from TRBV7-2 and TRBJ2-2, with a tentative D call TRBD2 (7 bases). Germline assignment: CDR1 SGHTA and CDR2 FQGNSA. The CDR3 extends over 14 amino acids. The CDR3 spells CASSLTFQGGEVFF. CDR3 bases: TGTGCCAGCAGCCTGACATTTCAAGGGGGGGAGGTGTTTTTT.

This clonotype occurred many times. The DNA for the CDR3 is TGTGCCAGCAGTTTATGGTCACAGGGAATCTATGGCTACACCTTC. Translated: CASSLWSQGIYGYTF. This rearrangement joins TRBV28 to TRBJ1-2, with D possibly matching TRBD1 (6 bases). The V gene lost 0 bases and the J gene lost 4 bases, with 12 bases spanning the gap. Germline loops: CDR1 MDHEN, CDR2 SYDVKM. There are 15 residues in the CDR3.

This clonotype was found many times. This CDR3 is CSALSGGIYNEQFF. CDR3 nucleotide sequence: TGCAGCGCTCTCAGCGGGGGTATCTACAATGAGCAGTTCTTC. The V call is TRBV29-1, the J call TRBJ2-1; 8 bases align to TRBD2. The trim removed 7 bases at V and 3 bases at J, leaving 8 bases unmatched. Germline-derived CDR1 and CDR2 are SQVTM and ANQGSEA. This CDR3 spans 14 amino acids.

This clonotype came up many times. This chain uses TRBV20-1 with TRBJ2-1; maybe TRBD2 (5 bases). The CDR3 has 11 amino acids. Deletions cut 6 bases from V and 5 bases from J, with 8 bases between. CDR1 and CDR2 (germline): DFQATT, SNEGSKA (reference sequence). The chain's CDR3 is CSARDDNEQFF. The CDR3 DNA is TGCAGTGCCCGGGATGACAATGAGCAGTTCTTC.